This T cell receptor beta chain was retrieved from a study of T cells in localized non-small cell lung cancer. Germline V gives CDR1 LGHNT, CDR2 FRNRAP. The V end was cut by 6 bases, the J end by 0 bases, with 10 bases between. The CDR3 covers 14 residues. Clones were sequenced by immunoSEQ multiplex PCR, and TCRdb holds only the in-frame ones, with some missing. Among about 25,000 clones listed, approximately 84% were seen once. The sample was peripheral blood, taken before any cancer treatment. The gene calls are TRBV12-5 and TRBJ2-3, with D unclear. The origin of this receptor is a male donor older than 55 with stage II squamous cell lung carcinoma. This chain's CDR3 is CASGPNLSTDTQYF. The CDR3 nucleotides read TGTGCTAGTGGACCAAATCTTAGCACAGATACGCAGTATTTT.